The entry below gives a single TCR beta chain sequence along with its context. The source of the sample is a study of blood T cell repertoires in COVID-19. Study-wide context: Sources were T cells, B-cell-depleted T cells, or PBMCs; the material itself was cDNA or gDNA.

Germline assignment: CDR1 KGHSH and CDR2 LQKENI. This CDR3 region has 14 residues. The V and J ends lost 5 bases and 1 base, in that order; junction bases with no gene match: 4. As handled by the study authors: Using reference gene primer amplification, nucleated cell counts were estimated. This table comes from immunoSEQ multiplex PCR, and its TCRdb copy is limited to in-frame clones, with some not included. V, J and clone size were drawn from that table, and D and trimming were deduced from the DNA. Of over 150,000 clones in the sample, roughly 88% were seen once. The clonotype was recovered from a man aged 80 or over with COVID-19, enrolled during active disease. The V and J genes are TRBV18 and TRBJ1-1, with TRBD1 matching over 7 bases. Sequencing input: peripheral blood. The CDR3: CASSTWTGNTEAFF. The CDR3 DNA sequence: TGTGCCAGCTCAACCTGGACAGGGAACACTGAAGCTTTCTTT.